This record looks at one T cell receptor beta chain sequence and its context. A single record per CDR3 protein comes from TCRdb applying MiXCR to the RACE reads. The sample carries tens of thousands of distinct CDR3 sequences, approximately 10% recorded once. As to time point: pre-sensitization, week 0. Documented treatment: therapeutic diphenylcyclopropenone sensitization with weekly scalp DPC. The data were obtained in a study of human T cells and chemical hapten exposure. CDR1 is SGHAT, CDR2 FQNNGV, per germline. V lost 1 base, J lost 0 bases, and 12 bases lay in between. CDR3 length: 17 amino acids.

The specimen comprised whole blood, sampled in connection with sensitization to the hapten diphenylcyclopropenone (DPC). The chain carries TRBV11-2 and TRBJ2-2; D is ambiguous. The receptor comes from a man between 40 and 49 years old with alopecia areata. Some clones in this sample may be carry-over from other donors' samples. The CDR3 protein is CASSLVGSFANTGELFF. CDR3 in DNA: TGTGCCAGCAGCTTAGTTGGGTCGTTTGCGAACACCGGGGAGCTGTTTTTT.